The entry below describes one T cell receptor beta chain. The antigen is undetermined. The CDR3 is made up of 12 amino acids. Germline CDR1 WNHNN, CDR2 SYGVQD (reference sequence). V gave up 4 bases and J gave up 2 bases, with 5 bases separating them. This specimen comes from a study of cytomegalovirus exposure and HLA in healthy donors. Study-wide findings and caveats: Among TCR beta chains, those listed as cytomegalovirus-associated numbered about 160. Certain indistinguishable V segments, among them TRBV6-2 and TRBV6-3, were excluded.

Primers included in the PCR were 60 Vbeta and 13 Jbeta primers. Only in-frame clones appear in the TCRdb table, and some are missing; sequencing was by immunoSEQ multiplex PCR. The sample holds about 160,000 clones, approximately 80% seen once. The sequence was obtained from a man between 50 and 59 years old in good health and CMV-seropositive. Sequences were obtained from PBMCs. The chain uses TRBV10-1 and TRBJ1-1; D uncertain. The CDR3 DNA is TGCGCCAGCAGTGGGCCAAACACTGAAGCTTTCTTT. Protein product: CASSGPNTEAFF.